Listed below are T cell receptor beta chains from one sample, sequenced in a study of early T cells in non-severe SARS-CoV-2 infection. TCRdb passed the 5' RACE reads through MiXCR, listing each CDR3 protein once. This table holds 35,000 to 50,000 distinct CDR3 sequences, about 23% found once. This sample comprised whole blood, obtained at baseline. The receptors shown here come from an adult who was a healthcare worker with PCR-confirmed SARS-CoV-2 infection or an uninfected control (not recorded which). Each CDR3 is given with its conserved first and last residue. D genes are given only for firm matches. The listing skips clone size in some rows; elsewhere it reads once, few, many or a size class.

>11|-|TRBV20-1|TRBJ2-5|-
CSATSGETQYF
TGCAGTGCTACTAGTGGGGAGACCCAGTACTTC
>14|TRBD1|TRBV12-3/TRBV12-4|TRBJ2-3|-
CASSLDRVADTQYF
TGTGCCAGCAGTTTGGACAGGGTCGCAGATACGCAGTATTTT
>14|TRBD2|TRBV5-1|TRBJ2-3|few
CASKLAGVTDTQYF
TGCGCCAGCAAACTAGCGGGGGTTACAGATACGCAGTATTTT
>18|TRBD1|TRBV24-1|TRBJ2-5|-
CATSDSNRAHRGYETQYF
TGTGCCACCAGTGATTCGAATAGAGCCCACAGGGGGTACGAGACCCAGTACTTC
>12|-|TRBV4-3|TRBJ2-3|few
CASSQQRDTQYF
TGCGCCAGCAGCCAACAGAGAGATACGCAGTATTTT
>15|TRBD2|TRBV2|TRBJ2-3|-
CASSPGLQYTDTQYF
TGTGCCAGCAGTCCGGGACTACAATACACAGATACGCAGTATTTT
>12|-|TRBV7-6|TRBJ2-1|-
CASSLRVNEQFF
TGTGCCAGCAGCTTAAGGGTCAATGAGCAGTTCTTC
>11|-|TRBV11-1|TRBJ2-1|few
CASSFSQEQFF
TGTGCCAGCAGCTTTAGCCAGGAGCAGTTCTTC
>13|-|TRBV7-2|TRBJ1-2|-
CASSPDRQYGYTF
TGTGCCAGCAGCCCAGATAGACAGTATGGCTACACCTTC
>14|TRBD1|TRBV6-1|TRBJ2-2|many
CATAWDSPTGELFF
TGTGCCACCGCGTGGGACAGCCCAACCGGGGAGCTGTTTTTT
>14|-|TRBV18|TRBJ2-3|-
CASSPVGRTDTQYF
TGTGCCAGCTCACCGGTGGGTAGAACGGATACGCAGTATTTT
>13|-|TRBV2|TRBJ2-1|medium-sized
CASSATSYNEQFF
TGTGCCAGCAGTGCTACCTCCTACAATGAGCAGTTCTTC
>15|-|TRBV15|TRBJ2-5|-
CATKWGMGIQETQYF
TGTGCCACCAAATGGGGGATGGGCATCCAAGAGACCCAGTACTTC
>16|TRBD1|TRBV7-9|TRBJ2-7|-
CASSPLARDRPYEQYF
TGTGCCAGCAGCCCCCTCGCCCGGGACAGACCCTACGAGCAGTACTTC
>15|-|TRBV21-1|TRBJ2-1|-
CATPGGQGLLNEQFF
TGTGCCACCCCAGGGGGACAGGGCCTCCTTAATGAGCAGTTCTTC
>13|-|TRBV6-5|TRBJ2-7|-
CASALDSTYEQYF
TGTGCCAGCGCGTTGGACAGCACCTACGAGCAGTACTTC
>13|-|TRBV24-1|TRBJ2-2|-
CATRGTNTGELFF
TGTGCCACCCGTGGGACCAACACCGGGGAGCTGTTTTTT
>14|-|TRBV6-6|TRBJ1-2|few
CASSSTVPNYGYTF
TGTGCCAGCAGTTCGACGGTACCTAACTATGGCTACACCTTC
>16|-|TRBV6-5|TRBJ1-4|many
CASSPRGRATNEKLFF
TGTGCCAGCAGTCCCAGGGGTAGGGCAACTAATGAAAAACTGTTTTTT
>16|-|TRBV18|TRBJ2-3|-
CASSPRGMGRTDTQYF
TGTGCCAGCTCACCAAGGGGCATGGGGAGGACAGATACGCAGTATTTT
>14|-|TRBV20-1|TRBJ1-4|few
CSAPDFRRNEKLFF
TGCAGTGCTCCGGACTTTAGACGAAATGAAAAACTGTTTTTT
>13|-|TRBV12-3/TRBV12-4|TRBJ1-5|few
CASSFGGNQPQHF
TGTGCCAGCAGTTTCGGGGGAAATCAGCCCCAGCATTTT
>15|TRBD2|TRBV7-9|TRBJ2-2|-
CASQRGTLNTGELFF
TGTGCCAGCCAGCGGGGGACCCTGAACACCGGGGAGCTGTTTTTT